This entry lists 10 T cell receptor beta chains sequenced from one sample in a study of regulatory T cells in long-lasting Graves disease. Time point reported: newly diagnosed GD, antithyroid drugs for less than 3 months. The TCR library was made from RNA that had been extracted from PBMCs in TRIzol. With iRepertoire HTBI primers and Arm-PCR of CDR3 regions, TCR beta libraries were built. TCRdb processed the multiplex PCR reads anew with MiXCR; each CDR3 protein has one entry. The sample shows approximately 470,000 distinct CDR3 sequences, 15% to 20% of them seen only once. The same sample was also studied in work on T cells in Graves' hyperthyroidism and ophthalmopathy.

The source was peripheral blood mononuclear cells (PBMCs), collected at new diagnosis, from a patient treated with antithyroid drugs. These receptors were collected from a middle-aged man with Graves disease.

The sample holds many counts of this clonotype. J is TRBJ1-5 and V is TRBV6-1; D perhaps matches TRBD1 (6 bases). Germline lookup yields CDR1 MNHNS and CDR2 SASEGT. Trimming took off 6 bases at V and 3 bases at J, with 12 bases between the two ends. This CDR3 comprises 14 residues. The CDR3 loop reads CASRGGVANQPQHF. CDR3 DNA: TGTGCCAGCAGAGGGGGGGTCGCCAATCAGCCCCAGCATTTT.

J is TRBJ2-1 and V is TRBV2; 9 positions match TRBD2. J was trimmed by 3 bases and V by 6 bases; bases with no gene match: 6. CDR1 and CDR2 from the germline V gene are SNHLY and FYNNEI. This CDR3 has 15 residues. The CDR3 loop reads CASRETSGHYNEQFF. In DNA form, the CDR3 reads TGTGCCAGCAGGGAAACTAGCGGGCACTACAATGAGCAGTTCTTC.

This chain uses TRBV29-1 with TRBJ2-5; D might be TRBD1 (5 bases). Trimming took off 7 bases at V and 4 bases at J, with 16 bases between the two ends. The CDR3 extends over 13 amino acids. From germline, CDR1 is SQVTM and CDR2 ANQGSEA. The CDR3 nucleotides read TGCAGCGGGGGCCAGTTAATGGGAGAGACCCAGTACTTC. Protein: CSGGQLMGETQYF.

The gene calls are TRBV6-2 or TRBV6-3 and TRBJ2-3; no clear D. This CDR3 contains 15 residues. The V gene lost 6 bases and the J gene lost 0 bases, with 13 bases spanning the gap. Per germline, CDR1 MNHEY and CDR2 SVGEGT. The CDR3 loop reads CASRTKASSTDTQYF. CDR3 in DNA: TGTGCCAGCAGAACGAAAGCGTCTAGCACAGATACGCAGTATTTT.

This clonotype was seen ten or more times. The rearrangement uses TRBV28 and TRBJ2-3; 9 nucleotides agree with TRBD1. J gave up 3 bases and V 5 bases, and 12 bases lay outside the gene matches. Germline V gives CDR1 MDHEN, CDR2 SYDVKM. The CDR3 has 17 amino acids. DNA for the CDR3: TGTGCCAGCAGTCTCGTCCCGGACAGGGGATCGACAGATACGCAGTATTTT. This encodes CASSLVPDRGSTDTQYF.

This clonotype appeared many times. The rearrangement links TRBV2 to TRBJ1-2; D is undetermined. V dropped 6 bases and J dropped 7 bases, with 15 bases sitting between them. CDR1 and CDR2 from the germline V gene are SNHLY and FYNNEI. This CDR3 is built from 13 residues. The CDR3 reads CASSPGAWAGYTF. As DNA, the CDR3 is TGTGCCAGCAGCCCGGGTGCATGGGCTGGCTACACCTTC.

This clonotype has a count of ten or more. This chain's CDR3 is CASSIWRQGHPQHF. The DNA for the CDR3 is TGTGCCAGTAGTATCTGGCGACAGGGACACCCCCAGCATTTT. The chain links TRBV19 to TRBJ1-5; 7 bases match TRBD1. Looked up from germline, CDR1 is LNHDA and CDR2 is SQIVND (reference sequence). This CDR3 is 14 amino acids long. Trimming took 3 bases from V and 10 from J; bases not matched to a gene: 9.

This clonotype was picked up many times. Here the CDR3 reads CASSQGQGDPSYNEQFF. The CDR3 DNA sequence: TGTGCCAGCAGCCAGGGTCAGGGGGACCCCTCCTACAATGAGCAGTTCTTC. The rearrangement joins TRBV11-2 to TRBJ2-1; 7 nucleotides align to TRBD1. With V trimmed by 5 bases and J by 0 bases, 10 bases remained unmatched. The CDR3 loop spans 17 amino acids. The germline gives CDR1 SGHAT, CDR2 FQNNGV. Full variable domain (rest looked up from reference TRBV11-2 and TRBJ2-1): EAGVAQSPRYKIIEKRQSVAFWCNPISGHATLYWYQQILGQGPKLLIQFQNNGVVDDSQLPKDRFSAERLKGVDSTLKIQPAKLEDSAVYLCASSQGQGDPSYNEQFFGPGTRLTVL.

The chain carries TRBV4-1 and TRBJ2-7, with 12 bases that match TRBD2. This CDR3 region has 17 residues. CDR1 and CDR2 (germline): MGHRA, YSYEKL. The V segment lost 0 bases and the J segment 4 bases; nucleotides outside the gene matches: 7. The CDR3: CASSQDFPSGRVYEQYF. CDR3 DNA sequence: TGCGCCAGCAGCCAAGATTTTCCTAGCGGGAGGGTTTACGAGCAGTACTTC.

This clonotype was counted a few times. The chain carries TRBV6-1 and TRBJ1-3; D gene unclear. The germline V gene has CDR1 MNHNS and CDR2 SASEGT. CDR3 length: 12 amino acids. Deletions cut 6 bases from V and 4 bases from J, with 7 bases between. The CDR3 loop reads CASSKTGNTIYF. Written as DNA, the CDR3 is TGTGCCAGCAGCAAAACCGGAAACACCATATATTTT.